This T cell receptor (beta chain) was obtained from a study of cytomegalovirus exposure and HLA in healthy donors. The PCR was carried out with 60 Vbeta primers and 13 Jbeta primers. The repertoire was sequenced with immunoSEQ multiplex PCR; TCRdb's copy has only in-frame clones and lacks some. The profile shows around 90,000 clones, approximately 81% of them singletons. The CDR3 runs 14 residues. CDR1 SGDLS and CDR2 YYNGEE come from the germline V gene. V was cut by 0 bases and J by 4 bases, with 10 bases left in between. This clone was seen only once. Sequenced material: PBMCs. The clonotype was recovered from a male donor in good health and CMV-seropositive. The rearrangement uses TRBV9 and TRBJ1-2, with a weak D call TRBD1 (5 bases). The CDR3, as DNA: TGTGCCAGCAGCGTAGACCAGGGTCTCTATGGCTACACCTTC. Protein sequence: CASSVDQGLYGYTF.